The 28 T cell receptor beta chains reported below all come from one sample, sequenced in a study of cytomegalovirus exposure and HLA in healthy donors. The primer mix had 60 Vbeta and 13 Jbeta primers. The table came from immunoSEQ multiplex PCR; TCRdb's copy has only in-frame clones and leaves some out. The table records 150,000 to 200,000 clones, roughly 80% of them present only once. The sequenced sample was PBMCs. All receptors come from a male donor in good health and CMV-seronegative.

The CDR3 nucleotides are TGTGCCAGCAGTTTATGGGTCAGGGGGATTACCTCCTACAATGAGCAGTTCTTC. This sequence encodes CASSLWVRGITSYNEQFF. This chain links TRBV28 with TRBJ2-1; TRBD1 matches at 7 bases. The CDR3 runs 18 residues. From germline, CDR1 is MDHEN and CDR2 SYDVKM. The ends lost 0 bases at V and 0 bases at J; junction bases unmatched: 8.

The CDR3 nucleotides are TGTGCCAGCAGTTACGCGGGCAGGGGCCAGGGTGAGCAGTTCTTC. Translated: CASSYAGRGQGEQFF. The V gene is TRBV6-5, the J gene TRBJ2-1, with D maybe TRBD1 (6 bases). Trimming shortened V by 2 bases and J by 9 bases, and 17 bases separated the two germline ends. The CDR3 covers 15 residues. CDR1 and CDR2 (germline): MNHEY, SVGAGI.

J is TRBJ2-3 and V is TRBV6-6; D possibly corresponds to TRBD2 (6 bases). The V and J ends lost 2 bases and 6 bases respectively, with 9 bases between them. The length of the CDR3 is 13 residues. From germline, CDR1 is MNHNY and CDR2 SVGAGI (reference sequence). The CDR3 sequence is CASSYEGRDTQYF. The CDR3, as DNA: TGTGCCAGCAGTTACGAAGGGAGGGATACGCAGTATTTT.

V is TRBV19 and J is TRBJ2-7; D uncertain. Trimming removed 5 bases at V and 0 bases at J, with 5 bases between. Germline V gene data show CDR1 as LNHDA and CDR2 as SQIVND (reference sequence). The CDR3 runs to 12 residues. CDR3 amino acids: CASSDISYEQYF. The CDR3 DNA is TGTGCCAGTAGTGACATCTCCTACGAGCAGTACTTC.

This clone showed up just a few times. The chain couples TRBV4-1 to TRBJ1-4; possibly TRBD1 for D (6 bases). This CDR3 region has 14 residues. In germline, CDR1 is MGHRA, CDR2 YSYEKL. V was shortened by 4 bases and J by 8 bases, with 14 bases between the two germline ends. The CDR3 region is CASSPGQLGEKLFF. As DNA, the CDR3 is TGCGCCAGCAGCCCCGGACAGTTAGGCGAAAAACTGTTTTTT.

On this clone: Germline is not matched at one junction end, which may reflect a read error. V gene TRBV4-1 combines with J gene TRBJ2-5, with TRBD1 matching over 7 bases. The CDR3 runs to 14 residues. CDR1 is MGHRA and CDR2 is YSYEKL in the germline V gene. The CDR3 sequence is CAGSPGTAQETQYF. The DNA for the CDR3 is TGCGCCGGCAGCCCAGGGACAGCCCAAGAGACCCAGTACTTC.

The V gene is TRBV7-9, the J gene TRBJ1-3, with no clear D. Germline V gene sequence: CDR1 SEHNR, CDR2 FQNEAQ (reference sequence). This CDR3 has 14 residues. V lost 1 base, J lost 3 bases, and 7 bases lay in between. The DNA of the CDR3 is TGTGCCAGCAGCTTAGTGTCAGATGGAAACACCATATATTTT. Amino acid sequence: CASSLVSDGNTIYF.

The V gene is TRBV5-4, the J gene TRBJ2-2; D unclear. This CDR3 is 14 amino acids long. Germline V gene data show CDR1 as SGHNT and CDR2 as YYREEE (reference sequence). V shed 3 bases and J shed 1 base, with 7 bases lying between them. CDR3 coding DNA: TGTGCCAGCAGCTGGGCCTTGAACACCGGGGAGCTGTTTTTT. Protein product: CASSWALNTGELFF.

This clone was seen a single time. The chain links TRBV5-8 to TRBJ1-5; 11 nucleotides line up with TRBD1. This CDR3 comprises 17 residues. After removal of 3 bases from V and 0 bases from J, the junction contained 5 bases not matched to a gene. Per germline, CDR1 SGHTS and CDR2 YDEGEE. For the CDR3, the DNA is TGTGCCAGCAGCTGGGACAGGGGGTCTTATAGCAATCAGCCCCAGCATTTT. Protein: CASSWDRGSYSNQPQHF.

The CDR3 spells CASRPGYSGNTIYF. CDR3 DNA sequence: TGTGCCAGCAGACCCGGGTACTCTGGAAACACCATATATTTT. V and J are TRBV9 and TRBJ1-3; D uncertain. V was shortened by 5 bases and J by 0 bases, with 9 bases between the two germline ends. The CDR3 length is 14 residues. From germline, CDR1 is SGDLS and CDR2 YYNGEE.

The chain links TRBV28 to TRBJ2-7; 9 positions match TRBD2. The CDR3 has 14 residues. The junction had 11 bases not matched to a gene; V was cut back by 9 bases and J by 5 bases. Germline CDR1 MDHEN, CDR2 SYDVKM. CDR3 sequence: CASKLAGVSNEQYF. As DNA, the CDR3 is TGTGCCAGTAAATTAGCGGGAGTCAGTAACGAGCAGTACTTC. Together with reference TRBV28 and TRBJ2-7, the CDR3 gives the full variable domain: DVKVTQSSRYLVKRTGEKVFLECVQDMDHENMFWYRQDPGLGLRLIYFSYDVKMKEKGDIPEGYSVSREKKERFSLILESASTNQTSMYLCASKLAGVSNEQYFGPGTRLTVT.

The V and J genes are TRBV9 and TRBJ2-2; TRBD2 might be the D (7 bases). Germline V gene data show CDR1 as SGDLS and CDR2 as YYNGEE. The CDR3 runs to 15 residues. V gave up 4 bases and J gave up 4 bases, with 14 bases separating them. The CDR3 region has the DNA TGTGCCAGCAGCCCCAGAAGGGGGGGCACCGGGGAGCTGTTTTTT. It specifies CASSPRRGGTGELFF.

The gene calls are TRBV25-1 and TRBJ1-6; D not resolved. Trimming removed 3 bases at V and 7 bases at J, with 13 bases between. In germline, CDR1 is MGHDK, CDR2 SYGVNS. The CDR3 covers 15 residues. The CDR3 nucleotides are TGTGCCAGCAGTGATACGCTCACATCGAATTCACCCCTCCACTTT. It specifies CASSDTLTSNSPLHF.

The chain recombines TRBV27 with TRBJ2-1, with a weak D call TRBD1 (6 bases). This CDR3 comprises 12 residues. Germline CDR1 reads MNHEY; CDR2 reads SMNVEV (reference sequence). Trimming stripped 7 bases from V and 9 bases from J, with 13 bases between. The CDR3 spells CASKRDTGEQFF. CDR3 in DNA: TGTGCCAGCAAGAGGGACACGGGTGAGCAGTTCTTC.

J is TRBJ1-5 and V is TRBV4-2, with 7 bases identical to TRBD1. The V gene end was trimmed by 3 bases and the J gene end by 5 bases; junction bases not matched to a gene: 10. The V gene's germline CDR1 is LGHNA and CDR2 YNFKEQ. The CDR3 has 16 amino acids. This CDR3 reads CASSQYDRAADQPQHF. The DNA for the CDR3 is TGTGCCAGCAGCCAGTACGACAGGGCGGCCGATCAGCCCCAGCATTTT.

V is TRBV2 and J is TRBJ1-2, with D uncertain. CDR3 length: 13 residues. The ends were cut back, 1 base at V and 7 bases at J, with 10 bases in the middle. Germline values: CDR1 SNHLY, CDR2 FYNNEI. As DNA, the CDR3 is TGTGCCAGCAGTGAAGTCACGTATAGTGGCTACACCTTC. Protein product: CASSEVTYSGYTF.

This chain joins TRBV28 and TRBJ1-5, with TRBD1 as a possible D gene (5 bases). Germline loops: CDR1 MDHEN, CDR2 SYDVKM. The ends were cut back, 8 bases at V and 8 bases at J, with 7 bases in the middle. The CDR3 has 10 amino acids. CDR3 amino acids: CASGGKPQHF. CDR3 nucleotide sequence: TGTGCCAGCGGGGGGAAGCCCCAGCATTTT.

The CDR3 DNA sequence: TGTGCCAGTAGCCGTGGGCAGATGAACACTGAAGCTTTCTTT. It translates to CASSRGQMNTEAFF. The rearrangement links TRBV19 to TRBJ1-1; no clear D. V lost 6 bases to trimming and J lost 0 bases, with 11 bases between them. Germline V gene sequence: CDR1 LNHDA, CDR2 SQIVND (reference sequence). The CDR3 totals 14 residues.

V usage is TRBV5-6 and J usage is TRBJ1-1; D is uncertain. Between the trimmed V and J ends, which lost 2 bases and 4 bases, there was a span of 12 bases. This CDR3 region has 14 residues. Looked up from germline, CDR1 is SGHDT and CDR2 is YYEEEE. The CDR3 DNA sequence: TGTGCCAGCAGCTTTTTGTCAGCGGGCACTGAAGCTTTCTTT. Its protein is CASSFLSAGTEAFF.

This clone was seen once. The CDR3 spells CASSLTGGYEQYF. CDR3 DNA sequence: TGTGCCAGCAGCTTGACGGGGGGCTACGAGCAGTACTTC. The chain employs TRBV5-4 and TRBJ2-7, with TRBD2 identical over 7 bases. The junction had 1 base not matched to a gene; V was cut back by 1 base and J by 3 bases. The V gene's germline CDR1 is SGHNT and CDR2 YYREEE (reference sequence). CDR3 length equals 13 residues.

This rearrangement joins TRBV7-9 to TRBJ2-3; TRBD2 agrees at 8 bases. Germline CDR1 is SEHNR and CDR2 is FQNEAQ (reference sequence). The CDR3 spans 14 residues. The junction had 2 bases not matched to a gene; V was cut back by 3 bases and J by 3 bases. DNA of the CDR3: TGTGCCAGCAGCTTCGAGCGGGAGACAGATACGCAGTATTTT. Its translation: CASSFERETDTQYF. Full variable domain (missing parts from reference TRBV7-9 and TRBJ2-3): DTGVSQNPRHKITKRGQNVTFRCDPISEHNRLYWYRQTLGQGPEFLTYFQNEAQLEKSRLLSDRFSAERPKGSFSTLEIQRTEQGDSAMYLCASSFERETDTQYFGPGTRLTVL.

This chain joins TRBV7-8 and TRBJ2-5; TRBD1 might be the D (6 bases). This CDR3 spans 13 amino acids. Germline values: CDR1 SGHVS, CDR2 FQNEAQ. V was shortened by 4 bases and J by 7 bases, with 13 bases between the two germline ends. The CDR3 protein is CASSSRGPGTQYF. DNA for the CDR3: TGTGCCAGCAGCTCCAGGGGCCCTGGGACCCAGTACTTC.

This sequence joins TRBV11-2 and TRBJ2-3; the D gene is possibly TRBD2 (7 bases). V was clipped by 8 bases and J by 4 bases, with 16 bases between them. Germline lookup yields CDR1 SGHAT and CDR2 FQNNGV. The CDR3 sequence is 14 residues long. In DNA form, the CDR3 reads TGTGCCAGCGGGGGGGGGCGTTGGGCAGATACGCAGTATTTT. This codes for CASGGGRWADTQYF.

This clone has a handful of counts. The chain is built from TRBV6-5 and TRBJ2-5; 8 positions agree with TRBD2. The J call may be faulty, since TRBJ2-7 better matches the DNA end. The CDR3 consists of 14 residues. Germline lookup yields CDR1 MNHEY and CDR2 SVGAGI. DNA of the CDR3: TGTGCCAGCTCATCAGCCGGGAGGGGATCCGAGCAGTACTTC. The encoded protein is CASSSAGRGSEQYF.

The chain has TRBV19 and TRBJ1-1; D uncertain. This CDR3 has 13 residues. Trimming took 7 bases from V and 3 from J, leaving 12 bases between them. Looked up from germline, CDR1 is LNHDA and CDR2 is SQIVND (reference sequence). This chain's CDR3 is CASIGKGDTEAFF. The DNA of the CDR3 is TGTGCCAGTATCGGGAAGGGCGACACTGAAGCTTTCTTT.

The chain employs TRBV28 and TRBJ1-3; 8 bases line up with TRBD1. The CDR3 runs to 14 residues. CDR1 is MDHEN, CDR2 SYDVKM, per germline. V lost 5 bases to trimming and J lost 8 bases; unmatched junction nucleotides: 8. The CDR3 reads CASSPSDRGYTIYF. The CDR3 DNA follows: TGTGCCAGCAGTCCATCCGACAGGGGTTACACCATATATTTT.

This clone was seen just once. V and J are TRBV19 and TRBJ2-1; D may be TRBD1 (6 bases). The ends were cut back, 6 bases at V and 8 bases at J, with 23 bases in the middle. The CDR3 extends over 16 amino acids. Germline V gives CDR1 LNHDA, CDR2 SQIVND (reference sequence). CDR3 bases: TGTGCCAGTAGAACCGGCCTAGGGGGTTCGTTGGATGAGCAGTTCTTC. Amino acids: CASRTGLGGSLDEQFF.

This clone was counted between two and nine times. The chain employs TRBV9 and TRBJ2-3; 12 bases match TRBD2. J lost 2 bases, V lost 3 bases, and 7 bases had no gene match. The germline V gene has CDR1 SGDLS and CDR2 YYNGEE. The CDR3 loop spans 17 amino acids. The CDR3 nucleotides are TGTGCCAGCAGCGCGGGGACTAGCGGGCGATCCACAGATACGCAGTATTTT. Its protein product is CASSAGTSGRSTDTQYF.